This T cell receptor (beta chain) was sequenced in a study of Ad26.COV2.S vaccination and SARS-CoV-2 variants. Documented treatment: about 20 received Ad26.COV2.S at low or high dose, single or two shots; several received placebo; per-sample allocation not given. Samples analyzed were those drawn on day 63 after the first vaccine or placebo injection. Repertoires were generated with immunoSEQ multiplex PCR, while TCRdb's copy carries only in-frame clones and drops some. The sample yields 380,000 or so clones, 80% to 90% seen once. This CDR3 is built from 15 residues. Trimming left V 2 bases short and J 5 bases short, with 15 bases between. Germline CDR1 and CDR2: SGDLS and YYNGEE.

This specimen consisted of peripheral blood, obtained in a trial of Ad26.COV2.S vaccine versus placebo. The source of this sequence is a person between 18 and 60 years old who received the Ad26.COV2.S COVID-19 vaccine or a placebo. V is TRBV9 and J is TRBJ2-3, with D tentatively TRBD2 (9 bases). CDR3 DNA: TGTGCCAGCAGCGTGTCTAGCGGGACAGGAGATACGCAGTATTTT. It specifies CASSVSSGTGDTQYF. Combining the CDR3 with reference TRBV9 and TRBJ2-3 gives the whole variable domain DSGVTQTPKHLITATGQRVTLRCSPRSGDLSVYWYQQSLDQGLQFLIQYYNGEERAKGNILERFSAQQFPDLHSELNLSSLELGDSALYFCASSVSSGTGDTQYFGPGTRLTVL.